This TCR beta chain was recovered during a study of chemoradiotherapy in HPV16-positive cancers. Points from the study as a whole: During treatment, candidate HPV-specific clones and E7-related motifs expanded in tumor. HPV-specific T cells were functionally defined from only a couple of HPV16-positive patients. HPV-responsive T-cell expansion during chemoradiotherapy was linked to improved recurrence-free survival in HPV16-positive patients.

Repertoires were generated with immunoSEQ multiplex PCR, while TCRdb's copy carries only in-frame clones and drops some. The sample yields 3,500 or so clones, around 85% seen once. Regarding this clone: The antigen is undetermined.

This sequence originates from a human donor with HPV-associated anogenital cancer. The source material was tumor tissue, sampled from a patient who underwent chemoradiotherapy.

The CDR3 DNA follows: TGTGCCAGCAGCTTGCCGGGACAGGGGGCCAACTATGGCTACACCTTC. Amino acid sequence: CASSLPGQGANYGYTF. The chain joins TRBV5-4 to TRBJ1-2; 12 bases map to TRBD1. J gave up 2 bases and V 1 base, and 3 bases lay outside the gene matches. In germline, CDR1 is SGHNT, CDR2 YYREEE (reference sequence). CDR3 length: 16 amino acids. The entire variable domain, with the rest obtained from reference TRBV5-4 and TRBJ1-2, is as follows: ETGVTQSPTHLIKTRGQQVTLRCSSQSGHNTVSWYQQALGQGPQFIFQYYREEENGRGNFPPRFSGLQFPNYSSELNVNALELDDSALYLCASSLPGQGANYGYTFGSGTRLTVV.